This T cell receptor (beta chain) appears in the sequencing data of a study of blood T cell repertoires in COVID-19. Study as a whole: COVID-19 samples from acute and convalescent phases originated in the United States, Italy and Spain.

The V segment lost 1 base and the J segment 6 bases; nucleotides outside the gene matches: 6. CDR3 length equals 14 residues. Per germline, CDR1 MDHEN and CDR2 SYDVKM. Methods used by the authors: Amplified reference gene primers provided the basis for estimating nucleated cell counts. TCRdb keeps only in-frame clones here, not all; method: immunoSEQ multiplex PCR. The V and J calls and clone size are taken from that table; D and trimming were inferred from the DNA. The sample includes roughly 160,000 clones, about 87% of them seen just once. Material: peripheral blood. This receptor was taken from a man between 60 and 70 years old with acute or convalescent COVID-19. The J gene is TRBJ2-7, the V gene TRBV28, with TRBD1 matching 7 bases. The CDR3 is CASSLYRGPSEQYF. DNA of the CDR3: TGTGCCAGCAGTTTATACAGGGGACCCAGCGAGCAGTACTTC.